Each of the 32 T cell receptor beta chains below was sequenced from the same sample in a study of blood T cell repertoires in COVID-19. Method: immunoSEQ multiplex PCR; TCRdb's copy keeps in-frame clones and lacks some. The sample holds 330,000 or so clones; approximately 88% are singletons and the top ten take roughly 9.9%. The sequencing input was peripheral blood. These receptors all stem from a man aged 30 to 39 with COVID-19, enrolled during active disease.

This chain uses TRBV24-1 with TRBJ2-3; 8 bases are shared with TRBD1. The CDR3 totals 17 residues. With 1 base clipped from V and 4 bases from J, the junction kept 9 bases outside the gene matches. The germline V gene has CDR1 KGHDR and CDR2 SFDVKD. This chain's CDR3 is CATSDFGQGDGSDTQYF. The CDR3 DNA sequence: TGTGCCACCAGTGATTTCGGACAGGGCGACGGGTCAGATACGCAGTATTTT.

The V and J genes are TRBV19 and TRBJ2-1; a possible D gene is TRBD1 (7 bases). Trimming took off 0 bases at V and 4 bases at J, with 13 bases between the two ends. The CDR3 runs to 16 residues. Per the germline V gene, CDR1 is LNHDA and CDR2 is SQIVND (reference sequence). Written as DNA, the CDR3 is TGTGCCAGTAGTATAGAGCGGGACAGTAAATACAATGAGCAGTTCTTC. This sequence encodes CASSIERDSKYNEQFF.

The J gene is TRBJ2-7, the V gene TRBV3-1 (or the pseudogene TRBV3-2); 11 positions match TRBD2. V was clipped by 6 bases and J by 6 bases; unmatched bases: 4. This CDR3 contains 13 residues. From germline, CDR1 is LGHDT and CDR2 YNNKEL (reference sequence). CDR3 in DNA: TGTGCCAGCAGACTAGCGGGAGAGGCCGAGCAGTACTTC. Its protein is CASRLAGEAEQYF.

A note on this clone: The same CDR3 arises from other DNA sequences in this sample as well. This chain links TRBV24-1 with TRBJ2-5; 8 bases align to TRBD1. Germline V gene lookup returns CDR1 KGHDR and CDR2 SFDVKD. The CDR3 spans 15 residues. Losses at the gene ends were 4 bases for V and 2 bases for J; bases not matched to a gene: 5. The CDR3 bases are TGTGCCACCAGTGACCAAGGACAGGGACAAGAGACCCAGTACTTC. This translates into CATSDQGQGQETQYF.

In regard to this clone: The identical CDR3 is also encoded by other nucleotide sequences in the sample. CDR3 protein: CASSLGQYNEQFF. CDR3 nucleotide sequence: TGTGCCAGCAGCTTAGGACAATACAATGAGCAGTTCTTC. The J gene is TRBJ2-1, the V gene TRBV7-2; D not resolved. Germline CDR1 SGHTA, CDR2 FQGNSA. CDR3 length: 13 amino acids. V dropped 1 base and J dropped 4 bases, with 5 bases sitting between them.

The CDR3 protein is CASSSNPGVVAFF. As DNA, the CDR3 is TGTGCCAGCAGTAGCAATCCAGGGGTGGTAGCTTTCTTT. The genes are TRBV27 and TRBJ1-1; possibly TRBD1 for D (6 bases). CDR3 length equals 13 residues. Trimming left V 5 bases short and J 10 bases short, with 17 bases between. From germline, CDR1 is MNHEY and CDR2 SMNVEV (reference sequence).

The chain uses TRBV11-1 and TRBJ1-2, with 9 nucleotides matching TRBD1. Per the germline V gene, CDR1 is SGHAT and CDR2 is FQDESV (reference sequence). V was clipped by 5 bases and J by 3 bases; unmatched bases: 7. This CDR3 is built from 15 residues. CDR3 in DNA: TGTGCCAGCAGCCCCCGGGACAGGGCTTACTATGGCTACACCTTC. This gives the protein CASSPRDRAYYGYTF. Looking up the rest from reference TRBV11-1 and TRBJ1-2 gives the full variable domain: EAEVAQSPRYKITEKSQAVAFWCDPISGHATLYWYRQILGQGPELLVQFQDESVVDDSQLPKDRFSAERLKGVDSTLKIQPAELGDSAMYLCASSPRDRAYYGYTFGSGTRLTVV.

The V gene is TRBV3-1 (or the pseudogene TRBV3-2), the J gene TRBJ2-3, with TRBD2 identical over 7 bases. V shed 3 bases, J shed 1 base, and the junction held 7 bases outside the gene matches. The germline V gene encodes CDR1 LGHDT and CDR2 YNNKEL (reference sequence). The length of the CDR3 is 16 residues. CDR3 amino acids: CASSHLTSARTDTQYF. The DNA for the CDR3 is TGTGCCAGCAGCCACTTAACTAGCGCCCGCACAGATACGCAGTATTTT.

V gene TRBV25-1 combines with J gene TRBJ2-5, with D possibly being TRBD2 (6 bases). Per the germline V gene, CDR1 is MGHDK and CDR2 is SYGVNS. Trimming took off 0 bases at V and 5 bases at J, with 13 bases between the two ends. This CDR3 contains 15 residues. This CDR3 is CASSEYRLAIETQYF. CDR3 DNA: TGTGCCAGCAGTGAATATCGCCTAGCGATTGAGACCCAGTACTTC. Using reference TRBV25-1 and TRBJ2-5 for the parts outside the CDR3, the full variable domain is EADIYQTPRYLVIGTGKKITLECSQTMGHDKMYWYQQDPGMELHLIHYSYGVNSTEKGDLSSESTVSRIRTEHFPLTLESARPSHTSQYLCASSEYRLAIETQYFGPGTRLLVL.

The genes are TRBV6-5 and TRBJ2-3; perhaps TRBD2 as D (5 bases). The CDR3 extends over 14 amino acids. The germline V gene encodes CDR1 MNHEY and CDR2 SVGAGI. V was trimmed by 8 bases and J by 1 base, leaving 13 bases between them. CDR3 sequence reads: CASRRTLGTDTQYF. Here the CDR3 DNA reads TGTGCCAGCCGACGGACTCTCGGCACAGATACGCAGTATTTT.

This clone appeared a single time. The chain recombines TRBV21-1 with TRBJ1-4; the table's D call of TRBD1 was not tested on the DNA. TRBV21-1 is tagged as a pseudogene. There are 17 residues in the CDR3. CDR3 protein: CASSPVPGQGQGEKLFF. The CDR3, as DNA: TGTGCCAGCAGCCCAGTCCCGGGACAGGGGCAGGGTGAAAAACTGTTTTTT.

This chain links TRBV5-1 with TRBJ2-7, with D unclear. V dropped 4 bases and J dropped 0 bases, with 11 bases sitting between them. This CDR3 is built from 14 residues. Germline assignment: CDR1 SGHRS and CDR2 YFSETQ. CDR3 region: CASSPVILSYEQYF. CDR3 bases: TGCGCCAGCAGCCCGGTTATTCTCTCCTACGAGCAGTACTTC.

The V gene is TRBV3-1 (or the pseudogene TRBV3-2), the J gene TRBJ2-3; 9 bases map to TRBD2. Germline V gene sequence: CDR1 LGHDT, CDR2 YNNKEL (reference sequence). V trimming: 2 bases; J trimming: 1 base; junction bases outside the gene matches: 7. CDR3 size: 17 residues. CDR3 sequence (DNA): TGTGCCAGCAGCCAACGGATAGCGGGGGTCCGCACAGATACGCAGTATTTT. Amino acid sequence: CASSQRIAGVRTDTQYF.

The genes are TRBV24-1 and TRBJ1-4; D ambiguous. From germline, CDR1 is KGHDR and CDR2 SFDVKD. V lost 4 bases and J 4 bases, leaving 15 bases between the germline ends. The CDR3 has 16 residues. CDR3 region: CATSDSTPGFNEKLFF. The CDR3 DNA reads TGTGCCACCAGTGACTCCACACCGGGATTTAATGAAAAACTGTTTTTT.

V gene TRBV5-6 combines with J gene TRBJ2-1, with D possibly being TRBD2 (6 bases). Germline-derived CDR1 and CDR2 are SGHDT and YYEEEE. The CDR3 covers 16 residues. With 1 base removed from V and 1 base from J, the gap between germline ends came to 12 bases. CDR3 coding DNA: TGTGCCAGCAGCTTGTATAGCGGTGGATCCTACAATGAGCAGTTCTTC. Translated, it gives CASSLYSGGSYNEQFF.

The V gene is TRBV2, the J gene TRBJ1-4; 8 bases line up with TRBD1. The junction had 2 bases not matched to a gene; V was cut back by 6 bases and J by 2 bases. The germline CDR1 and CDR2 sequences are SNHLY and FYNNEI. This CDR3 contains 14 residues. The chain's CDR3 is CASRRTGTNEKLFF. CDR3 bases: TGTGCCAGCAGAAGGACAGGGACTAATGAAAAACTGTTTTTT.

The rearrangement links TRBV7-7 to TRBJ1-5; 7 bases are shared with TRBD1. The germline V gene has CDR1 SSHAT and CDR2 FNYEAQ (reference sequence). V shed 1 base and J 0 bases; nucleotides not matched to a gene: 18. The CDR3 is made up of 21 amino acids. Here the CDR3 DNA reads TGTGCCAGCAGCTTAGGTCCGACAGGGCCAATTGGCTCCTATAGCAATCAGCCCCAGCATTTT. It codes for CASSLGPTGPIGSYSNQPQHF.

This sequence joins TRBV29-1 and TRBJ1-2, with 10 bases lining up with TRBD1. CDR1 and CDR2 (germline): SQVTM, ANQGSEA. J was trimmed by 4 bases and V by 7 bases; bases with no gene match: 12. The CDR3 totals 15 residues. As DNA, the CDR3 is TGCAGCGCTCTGACAGGGGGCCTCCCCGGCTATGGCTACACCTTC. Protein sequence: CSALTGGLPGYGYTF.

CDR3 bases: TGTGCCACCCTGACTGGGAGGGGCGGGTACGAGCAGTACTTC. Its protein is CATLTGRGGYEQYF. The gene calls are TRBV24-1 and TRBJ2-7; 7 nucleotides match TRBD2. Germline CDR1 KGHDR, CDR2 SFDVKD. The CDR3 spans 14 residues. V dropped 9 bases and J dropped 4; count of bases not matched to a gene: 11.

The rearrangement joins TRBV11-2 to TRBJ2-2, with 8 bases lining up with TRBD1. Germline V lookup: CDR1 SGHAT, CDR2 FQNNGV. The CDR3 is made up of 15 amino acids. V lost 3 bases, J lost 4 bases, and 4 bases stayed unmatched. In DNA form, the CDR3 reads TGTGCCAGCAGCTTCGACAGGGGAATCACCGGGGAGCTGTTTTTT. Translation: CASSFDRGITGELFF.

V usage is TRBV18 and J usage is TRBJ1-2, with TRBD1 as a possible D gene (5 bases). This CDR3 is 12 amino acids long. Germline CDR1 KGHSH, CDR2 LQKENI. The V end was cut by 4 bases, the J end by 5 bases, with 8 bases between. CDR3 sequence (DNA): TGTGCCAGCTCACGATCAGGGTATGGCTACACCTTC. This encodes CASSRSGYGYTF.

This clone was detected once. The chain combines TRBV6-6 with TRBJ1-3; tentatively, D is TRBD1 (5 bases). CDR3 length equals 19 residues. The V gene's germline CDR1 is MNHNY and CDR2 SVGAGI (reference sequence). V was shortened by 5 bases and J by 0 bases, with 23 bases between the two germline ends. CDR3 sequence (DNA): TGTGCCAGCAGTCCGCCACAACAGGTCACCTATCACTCTGGAAACACCATATATTTT. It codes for CASSPPQQVTYHSGNTIYF.

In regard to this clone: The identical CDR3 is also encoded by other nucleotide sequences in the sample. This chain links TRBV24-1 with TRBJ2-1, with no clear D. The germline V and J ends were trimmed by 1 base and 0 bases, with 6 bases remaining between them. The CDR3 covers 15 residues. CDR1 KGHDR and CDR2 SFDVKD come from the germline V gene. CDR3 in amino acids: CATSDLRDSYNEQFF. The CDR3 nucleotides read TGTGCCACCAGTGATTTAAGAGACTCCTACAATGAGCAGTTCTTC.

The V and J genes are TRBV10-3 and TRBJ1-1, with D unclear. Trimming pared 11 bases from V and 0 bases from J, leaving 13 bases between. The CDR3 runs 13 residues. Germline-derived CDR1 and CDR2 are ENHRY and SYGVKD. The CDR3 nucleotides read TGTGCCGCGGCGGGAGATTTGAACACTGAAGCTTTCTTT. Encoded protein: CAAAGDLNTEAFF.

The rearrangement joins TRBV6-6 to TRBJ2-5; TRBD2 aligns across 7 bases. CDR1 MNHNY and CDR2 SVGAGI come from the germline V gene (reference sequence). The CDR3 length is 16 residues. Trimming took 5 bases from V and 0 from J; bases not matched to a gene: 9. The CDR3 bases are TGTGCCAGCAGTCGAAGCGGGGCTCCGTACCAAGAGACCCAGTACTTC. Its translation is CASSRSGAPYQETQYF.

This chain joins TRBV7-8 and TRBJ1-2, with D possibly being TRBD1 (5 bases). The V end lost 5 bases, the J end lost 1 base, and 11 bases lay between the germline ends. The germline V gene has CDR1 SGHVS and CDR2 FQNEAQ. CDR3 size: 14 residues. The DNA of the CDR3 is TGTGCCAGCAGCCCAGGGTTACTTAACTATGGCTACACCTTC. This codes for CASSPGLLNYGYTF.

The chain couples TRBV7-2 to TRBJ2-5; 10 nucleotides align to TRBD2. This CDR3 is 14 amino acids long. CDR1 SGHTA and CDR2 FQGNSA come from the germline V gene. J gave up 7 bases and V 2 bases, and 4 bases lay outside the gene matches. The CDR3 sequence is CASSLSGGAGTQYF. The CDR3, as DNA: TGTGCCAGCAGCTTAAGCGGGGGGGCCGGGACCCAGTACTTC. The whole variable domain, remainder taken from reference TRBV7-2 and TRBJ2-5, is GAGVSQSPSNKVTEKGKDVELRCDPISGHTALYWYRQSLGQGLEFLIYFQGNSAPDKSGLPSDRFSAERTGGSVSTLTIQRTQQEDSAVYLCASSLSGGAGTQYFGPGTRLLVL.

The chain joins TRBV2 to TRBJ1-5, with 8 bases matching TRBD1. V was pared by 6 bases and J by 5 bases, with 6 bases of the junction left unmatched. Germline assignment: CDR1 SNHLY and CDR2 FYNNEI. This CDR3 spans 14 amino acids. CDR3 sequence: CASSSDRGHQPQHF. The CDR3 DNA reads TGTGCCAGCAGCTCCGACAGGGGCCATCAGCCCCAGCATTTT. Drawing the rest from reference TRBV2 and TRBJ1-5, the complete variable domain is EPEVTQTPSHQVTQMGQEVILRCVPISNHLYFYWYRQILGQKVEFLVSFYNNEISEKSEIFDDQFSVERPDGSNFTLKIRSTKLEDSAMYFCASSSDRGHQPQHFGDGTRLSIL.

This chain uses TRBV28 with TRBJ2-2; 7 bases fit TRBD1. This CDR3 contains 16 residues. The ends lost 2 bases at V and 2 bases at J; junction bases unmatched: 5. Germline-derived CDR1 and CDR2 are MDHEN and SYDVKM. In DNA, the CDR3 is TGTGCCAGCAGTTTAATCGGGACAGCTAACACCGGGGAGCTGTTTTTT. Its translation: CASSLIGTANTGELFF.

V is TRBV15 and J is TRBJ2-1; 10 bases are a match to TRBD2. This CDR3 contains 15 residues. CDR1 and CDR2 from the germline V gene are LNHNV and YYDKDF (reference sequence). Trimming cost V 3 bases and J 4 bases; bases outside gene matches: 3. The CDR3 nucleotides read TGTGCCACCAGCAGGGTACTAGCGGGGTACAATGAGCAGTTCTTC. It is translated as CATSRVLAGYNEQFF.

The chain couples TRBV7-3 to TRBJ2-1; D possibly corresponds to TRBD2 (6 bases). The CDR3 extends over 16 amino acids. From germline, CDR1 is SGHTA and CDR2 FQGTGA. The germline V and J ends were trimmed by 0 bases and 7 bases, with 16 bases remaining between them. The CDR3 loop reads CASSLTRLGDLNEQFF. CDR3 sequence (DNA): TGTGCCAGCAGCTTAACTCGGTTGGGGGACTTAAATGAGCAGTTCTTC.

CDR3 in DNA: TGCAGTGCGGAGGCCGAAGAGACCCAGTACTTC. It encodes CSAEAEETQYF. The chain carries TRBV20-1 and TRBJ2-5; a possible D gene is TRBD2 (5 bases). This CDR3 region has 11 residues. Trimming pared 6 bases from V and 3 bases from J, leaving 8 bases between. Germline CDR1 and CDR2: DFQATT and SNEGSKA (reference sequence).